The following is a T cell receptor (beta chain) sequence with its context. Enrollment of patients from Seattle took place during active infection, with longitudinal follow-up. This table comes from immunoSEQ multiplex PCR, and its TCRdb copy is limited to in-frame clones, with some not included. Of more than 95,000 clones listed, 60% to 80% are singletons. These data originate in a study of blood T cell repertoires in COVID-19. Study at large: Samples of COVID-19 (acute and convalescent) were obtained from the United States, Italy and Spain. The analysed material was cDNA or gDNA that came from T cells, B-cell-depleted T cells, or PBMCs.

Sequencing input: peripheral blood. The clonotype comes from a man of 80 years or more with COVID-19, enrolled during active disease.

CDR3 sequence: CASTGSGPPYNEQFF. The CDR3 region has the DNA TGTGCCAGCACTGGTAGCGGTCCTCCCTACAATGAGCAGTTCTTC. V is TRBV3-1 (or the pseudogene TRBV3-2) and J is TRBJ2-1; tentative D call: TRBD2 (6 bases). Germline CDR1 and CDR2: LGHDT and YNNKEL (reference sequence). This CDR3 comprises 15 residues. V was trimmed by 7 bases and J by 2 bases, leaving 15 bases between them.